This passage covers 21 T cell receptor beta chains from one sample sequenced in a study of cytomegalovirus exposure and HLA in healthy donors. Primers included in the PCR were 60 Vbeta and 13 Jbeta primers. Data came from immunoSEQ multiplex PCR; TCRdb stores just in-frame clones and leaves some out. The top ten clones hold about 5.7% of a sample with fewer than 65,000 clones, 73% of them seen once. The sample taken for sequencing was PBMCs. These receptors were obtained from a man in his forties or fifties in good health and CMV-seronegative.

This chain uses TRBV11-3 with TRBJ2-7; 9 bases fit TRBD1. Germline lookup yields CDR1 SGHNT and CDR2 YENEEA. The CDR3 totals 19 residues. The ends lost 2 bases at V and 4 bases at J; junction bases unmatched: 18. Here the CDR3 DNA reads TGTGCCAGCAGCTTAAAAACCGAGAAAGACAGGGGGTTGTTGTACGAGCAGTACTTC. The encoded protein is CASSLKTEKDRGLLYEQYF.

This clone is a singleton in its sample. One junction end disagrees with the germline gene, perhaps due to a read error. This chain links TRBV6-1 with TRBJ1-3, with unresolved D. The CDR3 covers 17 residues. The germline V gene has CDR1 MNHNS and CDR2 SASEGT. CDR3 region: CASSESYRPTGGSTIYF. The DNA for the CDR3 is TGTGCCAGCAGTGAAAGCTATAGGCCGACTGGAGGAAGCACCATATATTTT.

The chain's CDR3 is CASQAGGTTDTQYF. The CDR3 nucleotides read TGTGCCAGCCAAGCGGGGGGGACCACAGATACGCAGTATTTT. J is TRBJ2-3 and V is TRBV11-3; 10 bases line up with TRBD2. Germline CDR1 and CDR2: SGHNT and YENEEA. Trimming cost V 8 bases and J 2 bases; bases outside gene matches: 4. The CDR3 sequence is 14 residues long.

Turning to this clone: The junction departs from the called germline gene at one end, perhaps through a read error. The chain joins TRBV7-7 to TRBJ2-2; 12 nucleotides align to TRBD1. Germline lookup yields CDR1 SSHAT and CDR2 FNYEAQ (reference sequence). CDR3 length: 18 residues. The CDR3 loop is CASSLFAGTGGRTGELFF. CDR3 nucleotide sequence: TGTGCTAGCAGCCTCTTTGCCGGGACAGGGGGCCGAACCGGGGAGCTGTTTTTT.

J is TRBJ1-5 and V is TRBV6-5; 7 bases map to TRBD1. J was trimmed by 2 bases and V by 6 bases; bases with no gene match: 7. Germline-derived CDR1 and CDR2 are MNHEY and SVGAGI. The CDR3 consists of 15 residues. CDR3 in DNA: TGTGCCAGCAGAGTGACAGGGTTGGGCAATCAGCCCCAGCATTTT. It yields the protein CASRVTGLGNQPQHF.

The genes are TRBV9 and TRBJ2-1; tentative D call: TRBD2 (6 bases). This CDR3 is 14 amino acids long. Trimming stripped 4 bases from V and 6 bases from J, with 14 bases between. Looked up from germline, CDR1 is SGDLS and CDR2 is YYNGEE. CDR3 sequence: CASSPRLGGNEQFF. CDR3 DNA sequence: TGTGCCAGCAGCCCTCGGCTGGGGGGCAATGAGCAGTTCTTC.

J is TRBJ2-4 and V is TRBV12-5; 10 nucleotides line up with TRBD1. Trimming cost V 6 bases and J 6 bases; bases outside gene matches: 5. CDR3 size: 14 residues. Germline V CDR1 and CDR2: LGHNT, FRNRAP. The CDR3: CASGGGQGINIQYF. The CDR3 DNA reads as TGTGCTAGTGGGGGGGGACAGGGGATAAACATTCAGTACTTC.

The chain recombines TRBV29-1 with TRBJ2-5; no reliable D call. The CDR3 has 13 amino acids. The V end lost 1 base, the J end lost 3 bases, and 9 bases lay between the germline ends. Per germline, CDR1 SQVTM and CDR2 ANQGSEA. CDR3 coding DNA: TGCAGCGTTGAAGCTGGCGGTGAAGAGACCCAGTACTTC. It translates to CSVEAGGEETQYF.

The chain recombines TRBV27 with TRBJ1-2; TRBD1 might be the D (5 bases). The germline V gene has CDR1 MNHEY and CDR2 SMNVEV (reference sequence). V gave up 6 bases and J gave up 3 bases, with 11 bases separating them. This CDR3 has 13 amino acids. The CDR3 sequence is CASSLTEDYGYTF. The CDR3 DNA is TGTGCCAGCAGCTTGACAGAAGACTATGGCTACACCTTC.

The chain uses TRBV27 and TRBJ2-1; 8 bases line up with TRBD2. Per germline, CDR1 MNHEY and CDR2 SMNVEV (reference sequence). The CDR3 length is 14 residues. With 5 bases clipped from V and 7 bases from J, the junction kept 7 bases outside the gene matches. CDR3 coding DNA: TGTGCCAGCAGTCAAGGGACTAGTGTGAATGAGCAGTTCTTC. This codes for CASSQGTSVNEQFF.

V and J are TRBV27 and TRBJ1-1; D not certain. The CDR3 has 14 residues. The V gene's germline CDR1 is MNHEY and CDR2 SMNVEV (reference sequence). V was trimmed by 6 bases and J by 1 base, leaving 12 bases between them. Here the CDR3 DNA reads TGTGCCAGCAGACTCACAGAGGGGAACACTGAAGCTTTCTTT. It translates to CASRLTEGNTEAFF.

The genes are TRBV30 and TRBJ2-1; D is unclear. The germline V gene has CDR1 GTSNPN and CDR2 SVGIG (reference sequence). V gave up 8 bases and J gave up 4 bases, with 12 bases separating them. The CDR3 length is 12 residues. This chain's CDR3 is CAGLAVYNEQFF. The CDR3 DNA sequence: TGTGCCGGGTTAGCAGTGTACAATGAGCAGTTCTTC.

In this sample, this clone turned up a few times. This chain connects TRBV5-1 to TRBJ1-1, with D maybe TRBD1 (6 bases). Deletions cut 6 bases from V and 1 base from J, with 16 bases between. The CDR3 is made up of 15 amino acids. Germline loops: CDR1 SGHRS, CDR2 YFSETQ. The CDR3 nucleotides read TGCGCCAGCACCCCCGGGGGGCTGGGGAACACTGAAGCTTTCTTT. Its protein is CASTPGGLGNTEAFF.

This clone showed up just once. The chain combines TRBV5-1 with TRBJ1-4; possible D gene TRBD1, 5 bases. This CDR3 region has 15 residues. Looked up from germline, CDR1 is SGHRS and CDR2 is YFSETQ. Trimming pared 0 bases from V and 10 bases from J, leaving 16 bases between. The CDR3 DNA reads as TGCGCCAGCAGCTTGGATGACAGAGCCTTTGGAAAACTGTTTTTT. Translation gives CASSLDDRAFGKLFF.

The rearrangement joins TRBV7-2 to TRBJ2-7, with 8 bases fitting TRBD2. Per germline, CDR1 SGHTA and CDR2 FQGNSA. The CDR3 extends over 17 amino acids. The V segment lost 5 bases and the J segment 7 bases; nucleotides outside the gene matches: 19. The CDR3 coding sequence is TGTGCCAGCAGCCTCACTCAACAGGGACTAGGGCTGTTGGAGCAGTACTTC. It yields the protein CASSLTQQGLGLLEQYF.

This sequence joins TRBV12-5 and TRBJ1-2; D call uncertain. CDR3 length: 15 residues. V was clipped by 0 bases and J by 4 bases, with 12 bases between them. Germline V gene lookup returns CDR1 LGHNT and CDR2 FRNRAP. CDR3 DNA sequence: TGTGCTAGTGGTTTGGTACTGGGTTCGGGCTATGGCTACACCTTC. As protein: CASGLVLGSGYGYTF.

The chain recombines TRBV11-2 with TRBJ2-7; TRBD1 is a possible D gene (6 bases). The V gene lost 1 base and the J gene lost 2 bases, with 12 bases spanning the gap. Germline CDR1 is SGHAT and CDR2 is FQNNGV. CDR3 length: 15 residues. DNA for the CDR3: TGTGCCAGCAGCTTAGTCCAGGGACAAGCCTACGAGCAGTACTTC. This sequence encodes CASSLVQGQAYEQYF.

The V call is TRBV5-1, the J call TRBJ1-5, with no clear D. Trimming left V 0 bases short and J 0 bases short, with 19 bases between. This CDR3 has 19 residues. CDR1 and CDR2 from the germline V gene are SGHRS and YFSETQ. The CDR3 sequence: CASSLGAQAGSISNQPQHF. In nucleotides, the CDR3 is TGCGCCAGCAGCTTGGGGGCCCAGGCCGGCTCTATTAGCAATCAGCCCCAGCATTTT.

V usage is TRBV5-8 and J usage is TRBJ1-1; D ambiguous. Per the germline V gene, CDR1 is SGHTS and CDR2 is YDEGEE. With 4 bases removed from V and 1 base from J, the gap between germline ends came to 5 bases. The CDR3 has 12 amino acids. The CDR3 here is CASSRQNTEAFF. In DNA form, the CDR3 reads TGTGCCAGCAGCAGACAGAACACTGAAGCTTTCTTT.

This clone occurred a few times. The chain links TRBV7-9 to TRBJ2-2, with unresolved D. The CDR3 consists of 18 residues. Germline CDR1 reads SEHNR; CDR2 reads FQNEAQ (reference sequence). Trimming pared 5 bases from V and 0 bases from J, leaving 19 bases between. The CDR3 spells CASSGPIGSEANTGELFF. In DNA, the CDR3 is TGTGCCAGCAGCGGTCCCATTGGAAGCGAGGCGAACACCGGGGAGCTGTTTTTT.

This clone was seen just once. V gene TRBV5-1 combines with J gene TRBJ1-1; 7 bases fit TRBD1. The CDR3 loop spans 15 amino acids. Germline V gives CDR1 SGHRS, CDR2 YFSETQ. J lost 6 bases, V lost 2 bases, and 10 bases had no gene match. CDR3 loop: CASSLGTARTAEAFF. The DNA of the CDR3 is TGCGCCAGCAGCTTAGGGACAGCCCGAACCGCTGAAGCTTTCTTT.